The next 14 T cell receptor beta chains were all read from a single sample in a study of blood T cells in healthy people across ages. A second PCR, run for about 6 to 12 cycles, used a sample-barcoded 5' primer plus a J-beta primer mix. TCRdb re-called the 5' RACE reads with MiXCR, one entry per CDR3 protein. The sample records hundreds of thousands of distinct CDR3 sequences, less than 25% being singletons. The data also belong to a second study, concerning T cells of mothers and their children.

Sequencing was performed on blood. These receptors were collected from a boy younger than 18 in good health.

The gene calls are TRBV4-1 and TRBJ2-7, with 8 bases fitting TRBD2. Unmatched junction bases numbered 4, after V lost 0 bases and J lost 0 bases. CDR1 MGHRA and CDR2 YSYEKL come from the germline V gene. The CDR3 totals 16 residues. As DNA, the CDR3 is TGCGCCAGCAGCCAAGAACTAGCGGTTAGCTCCTACGAGCAGTACTTC. Residues: CASSQELAVSSYEQYF.

This clonotype was seen a handful of times. This rearrangement joins TRBV7-2 to TRBJ2-2; TRBD2 agrees at 16 bases. Germline CDR1 is SGHTA and CDR2 is FQGNSA. The CDR3 contains 18 residues. With 5 bases clipped from V and 3 bases from J, the junction kept 6 bases outside the gene matches. The CDR3 protein is CASSPGLAGGPYTGELFF. CDR3 coding DNA: TGTGCCAGCAGCCCGGGACTAGCGGGAGGGCCGTACACCGGGGAGCTGTTTTTT.

The V and J genes are TRBV10-3 and TRBJ2-7, with TRBD1 matching 7 bases. This CDR3 has 17 residues. V lost 5 bases and J lost 3; bases outside the gene matches: 16. The germline gives CDR1 ENHRY, CDR2 SYGVKD. The CDR3 nucleotides read TGTGCCATCAGTCCTAGCCCAGGACAGGAGCGCAACTACGAGCAGTACTTC. This translates into CAISPSPGQERNYEQYF.

This chain connects TRBV7-9 to TRBJ1-1; D call uncertain. The V end was cut by 6 bases, the J end by 0 bases, with 8 bases between. The CDR3 is 13 residues long. Looked up from germline, CDR1 is SEHNR and CDR2 is FQNEAQ (reference sequence). The CDR3 DNA follows: TGTGCCAGCAGGGATGGGGTGAACACTGAAGCTTTCTTT. Protein product: CASRDGVNTEAFF.

The gene calls are TRBV14 and TRBJ2-5, with D hard to call. The J call is in doubt because the DNA end fits TRBJ2-7 better. The germline V gene encodes CDR1 SGHDN and CDR2 FVKESK. There are 14 residues in the CDR3. CDR3 sequence reads: CASSQALTDYEQYF. The CDR3 DNA reads as TGTGCCAGCAGCCAAGCTTTGACCGACTACGAGCAGTACTTC.

V usage is TRBV28 and J usage is TRBJ2-5, with TRBD2 identical over 8 bases. This CDR3 contains 15 residues. CDR1 is MDHEN, CDR2 SYDVKM, per germline. V dropped 6 bases and J dropped 5; count of bases not matched to a gene: 11. The CDR3 DNA is TGTGCCAGCAGACCGAGGATAGCGGGAAAGGAGACCCAGTACTTC. The encoded protein is CASRPRIAGKETQYF.

The V gene is TRBV7-9, the J gene TRBJ2-7; 9 bases align to TRBD1. The CDR3 consists of 15 residues. The germline CDR1 and CDR2 sequences are SEHNR and FQNEAQ (reference sequence). The V gene end was trimmed by 6 bases and the J gene end by 3 bases; junction bases not matched to a gene: 9. In DNA, the CDR3 is TGTGCCAGCAGACCGCACAGGGGGCCTCTCTACGAGCAGTACTTC. Its protein product is CASRPHRGPLYEQYF.

This clonotype was counted a single time. One junction end disagrees with the germline gene, perhaps due to a read error. This chain connects TRBV4-2 to TRBJ2-2; tentatively, D is TRBD1 (7 bases). The germline CDR1 and CDR2 sequences are LGHNA and YNFKEQ. This CDR3 region has 17 residues. The CDR3 DNA follows: TGTGCCAGCAGCCGAACCAGGGGGGCTACGAACGCCGGGGAGTTGTTTTTT. The encoded protein is CASSRTRGATNAGELFF.

This clonotype was counted a few times. The chain uses TRBV10-3 and TRBJ2-7; possibly TRBD1 for D (6 bases). Trimming shortened V by 0 bases and J by 0 bases, and 9 bases separated the two germline ends. There are 15 residues in the CDR3. CDR1 ENHRY and CDR2 SYGVKD come from the germline V gene. The CDR3 DNA follows: TGTGCCATCAGTGAGTCAGGGGGACGCTCCTACGAGCAGTACTTC. Translated, it gives CAISESGGRSYEQYF.

This chain connects TRBV20-1 to TRBJ2-6; 9 nucleotides line up with TRBD1. Trimming took 5 bases from V and 4 from J; bases not matched to a gene: 15. The CDR3 runs to 18 residues. CDR1 and CDR2 from the germline V gene are DFQATT and SNEGSKA (reference sequence). The CDR3 DNA reads as TGCAGTGCTTCTCAGCGGACAGGGACAGGGACCGGGGCCAACGTCCTGACTTTC. It translates to CSASQRTGTGTGANVLTF.

At least ten counts were recorded for this clonotype. The V and J genes are TRBV12-3 or TRBV12-4 and TRBJ1-1; no definite D call. The CDR3 has 12 amino acids. Trimming took 5 bases from V and 5 from J, leaving 9 bases between them. DNA for the CDR3: TGTGCCAGCAGTCGGACCGGAACTGAAGCTTTCTTT. This encodes CASSRTGTEAFF.

The V gene is TRBV29-1, the J gene TRBJ1-1; 7 bases are shared with TRBD1. Germline CDR1 SQVTM, CDR2 ANQGSEA. The CDR3 runs to 14 residues. V dropped 6 bases and J dropped 4; count of bases not matched to a gene: 11. DNA for the CDR3: TGCAGCGTGCGGGGTACTCAGGGGGGCACTGAAGCTTTCTTT. Its translation: CSVRGTQGGTEAFF.

The CDR3 sequence is CASSSSRTTSGSFDTQYF. CDR3 DNA: TGTGCCAGCAGCTCAAGCCGGACGACTAGCGGGAGTTTTGATACGCAGTATTTT. The chain couples TRBV7-9 to TRBJ2-3; 12 bases fit TRBD2. The CDR3 length is 18 residues. The germline V gene encodes CDR1 SEHNR and CDR2 FQNEAQ (reference sequence). V trimming: 4 bases; J trimming: 6 bases; junction bases outside the gene matches: 14.

The rearrangement uses TRBV20-1 and TRBJ2-1; 9 positions agree with TRBD2. Germline V gene data show CDR1 as DFQATT and CDR2 as SNEGSKA (reference sequence). V shed 4 bases and J 4 bases; nucleotides not matched to a gene: 8. The CDR3 has 15 residues. Here the CDR3 DNA reads TGCAGTGCTACATCTAAGCGGGAGGTATACAATGAGCAGTTCTTC. Its translation is CSATSKREVYNEQFF.